The entry below describes one T cell receptor (beta chain). An end of the junction differs from the germline gene, which may be a read error. The entry originates in a study of OX40 agonist ivuxolimab in advanced cancers. Only in-frame clones appear in the TCRdb table, and some are missing; sequencing was by immunoSEQ multiplex PCR. The data contain roughly 90,000 clones, roughly nine tenths of them singletons. Per the germline V gene, CDR1 is SGHRS and CDR2 is YFSETQ. The CDR3 has 14 amino acids. The TCR comes from an adult with an advanced solid tumor such as melanoma, head and neck, liver or kidney cancer. This chain connects TRBV5-1 to TRBJ2-5; 8 bases fit TRBD1. Material: CD4+ or CD8+ T cells sorted from blood, obtained in a trial of the OX40 agonist ivuxolimab. CDR3 nucleotide sequence: TGTGCCAGCAGCTTCACAGGGGGACAAGAGACCCAGTACTTC. It specifies CASSFTGGQETQYF.